The 10 T cell receptor beta chains reported below all come from one sample, sequenced in a study of T cell responses to AZD1222 COVID-19 vaccine. Method: immunoSEQ multiplex PCR; TCRdb's copy keeps in-frame clones and lacks some. Of 140,000 or so clones listed, around 91% were seen once; the top ten hold roughly 1.7%. The input for sequencing was peripheral blood, taken on day 0 of AZD1222 vaccination. These receptors all come from an adult in good health.

This chain connects TRBV5-6 to TRBJ2-5; 8 bases fit TRBD1. Germline CDR1 is SGHDT and CDR2 is YYEEEE. The CDR3 contains 14 residues. Unmatched junction bases numbered 2, after V lost 0 bases and J lost 4 bases. This chain's CDR3 is CASSLVQGAETQYF. The CDR3 DNA is TGTGCCAGCAGCTTGGTCCAGGGGGCAGAGACCCAGTACTTC.

A few counts support this clone. The chain carries TRBV10-3 and TRBJ1-5, with TRBD1 matching 8 bases. The CDR3 is 16 amino acids. Germline assignment: CDR1 ENHRY and CDR2 SYGVKD. The V and J ends lost 0 bases and 6 bases, in that order; junction bases with no gene match: 7. For the CDR3, the DNA is TGTGCCATCAGTGAGTCTCAGGGGGCGCGAGGTCAGCCCCAGCATTTT. Its translation: CAISESQGARGQPQHF.

This chain uses TRBV5-1 with TRBJ1-2; a weak D match, TRBD1 (5 bases). Germline CDR1 SGHRS, CDR2 YFSETQ. Trimming stripped 0 bases from V and 6 bases from J, with 6 bases between. The CDR3 is 12 amino acids. DNA of the CDR3: TGCGCCAGCAGCTTGGGAGGGGATGGCTACACCTTC. As protein: CASSLGGDGYTF. Full variable domain (outside the CDR3, taken from reference TRBV5-1 and TRBJ1-2): KAGVTQTPRYLIKTRGQQVTLSCSPISGHRSVSWYQQTPGQGLQFLFEYFSETQRNKGNFPGRFSGRQFSNSRSEMNVSTLELGDSALYLCASSLGGDGYTFGSGTRLTVV.

This clone was seen a single time. The chain links TRBV5-1 to TRBJ1-2; D unresolved. V dropped 0 bases and J dropped 5 bases, with 5 bases sitting between them. This CDR3 comprises 12 residues. Germline lookup yields CDR1 SGHRS and CDR2 YFSETQ. CDR3 in DNA: TGCGCCAGCAGCTTGGCAATGTATGGCTACACCTTC. Protein sequence: CASSLAMYGYTF.

The chain links TRBV9 to TRBJ1-2, with D perhaps TRBD1 (6 bases). Trimming removed 0 bases at V and 4 bases at J, with 13 bases between. Germline assignment: CDR1 SGDLS and CDR2 YYNGEE. The CDR3 is made up of 15 amino acids. CDR3 sequence (DNA): TGTGCCAGCAGCGTAGCTAGAACAGGGCCCTATGGCTACACCTTC. This gives the protein CASSVARTGPYGYTF.

The chain links TRBV6-6 to TRBJ1-5, with D possibly matching TRBD1 (5 bases). V shed 5 bases and J shed 8 bases, with 13 bases lying between them. CDR1 is MNHNY and CDR2 is SVGAGI in the germline V gene (reference sequence). The CDR3 loop spans 13 amino acids. CDR3 nucleotide sequence: TGTGCCAGCAGTCCCAGGGCACTAGAGCCCCAGCATTTT. Amino acids: CASSPRALEPQHF.

V usage is TRBV3-1 (or the pseudogene TRBV3-2) and J usage is TRBJ2-7; TRBD1 agrees at 10 bases. The CDR3 is 14 amino acids. CDR1 and CDR2 from the germline V gene are LGHDT and YNNKEL (reference sequence). The V gene end was trimmed by 6 bases and the J gene end by 1 base; junction bases not matched to a gene: 3. The CDR3 protein is CASSRDRGSYEQYF. DNA for the CDR3: TGTGCCAGCAGTCGGGACAGGGGATCCTACGAGCAGTACTTC.

The chain recombines TRBV5-1 with TRBJ1-1; 7 bases fit TRBD1. The CDR3 has 15 residues. V was pared by 4 bases and J by 4 bases, with 10 bases of the junction left unmatched. The germline V gene has CDR1 SGHRS and CDR2 YFSETQ. For the CDR3, the DNA is TGCGCCAGCAGCCGAACGCAGGGGGGGAGCACTGAAGCTTTCTTT. Translation: CASSRTQGGSTEAFF.

The chain has TRBV7-9 and TRBJ1-2, with 7 nucleotides matching TRBD1. V gave up 5 bases and J gave up 4 bases; unmatched junction bases: 10. In germline, CDR1 is SEHNR, CDR2 FQNEAQ (reference sequence). This CDR3 is 15 amino acids long. Here the CDR3 DNA reads TGTGCCAGCAGCATAACAGGGGTTGTAAGCTATGGCTACACCTTC. Its protein product is CASSITGVVSYGYTF.

The rearrangement joins TRBV19 to TRBJ2-3, with 10 bases identical to TRBD1. Germline CDR1 reads LNHDA; CDR2 reads SQIVND (reference sequence). V lost 6 bases and J lost 1; bases outside the gene matches: 4. This CDR3 contains 15 residues. This CDR3 reads CASSRTGGGTDTQYF. In DNA form, the CDR3 reads TGTGCCAGTAGCAGGACAGGGGGTGGCACAGATACGCAGTATTTT. The complete variable domain, with remaining parts taken from reference TRBV19 and TRBJ2-3, reads DGGITQSPKYLFRKEGQNVTLSCEQNLNHDAMYWYRQDPGQGLRLIYYSQIVNDFQKGDIAEGYSVSREKKESFPLTVTSAQKNPTAFYLCASSRTGGGTDTQYFGPGTRLTVL.